This TCR beta chain was captured in a study of response to subunit inactivated influenza vaccine. One entry per CDR3 protein, called by TCRdb with MiXCR from the RT-PCR reads. Found here are 550,000 to 650,000 distinct CDR3 sequences, roughly 12% of them singletons; the top ten hold about 10%. Findings and limits, study-wide: The authors proposed limited new T cell recruitment per seasonal influenza vaccination.

Losses at the gene ends were 5 bases for V and 7 bases for J; bases not matched to a gene: 6. The CDR3 sequence is 13 residues long. The germline V gene has CDR1 SQVTM and CDR2 ANQGSEA. This clonotype came up many times. The antigen remains undetermined. The clonotype originates from a man aged 50 or older who received an inactivated influenza vaccine. The source was PBMCs from blood, collected on the day of vaccination. This chain connects TRBV29-1 to TRBJ2-1; 9 nucleotides agree with TRBD2. Here the CDR3 reads CSVPVAGVNEQFF. The DNA of the CDR3 is TGCAGCGTTCCGGTAGCGGGAGTAAATGAGCAGTTCTTC.